This T cell receptor (beta chain) was identified during a study of OX40 agonist ivuxolimab in advanced cancers. Study details: Melanoma, hepatocellular carcinoma, head and neck or renal cell cancer occurred in dose-escalation patients. Three dose-escalation patients had partial responses: one with hepatocellular carcinoma and two with cutaneous melanoma.

Germline trimming cut 4 bases from V and 4 bases from J; bases unmatched to any gene: 7. Germline V gives CDR1 SGHVS, CDR2 FQNEAQ. The CDR3 is 15 residues long. The study, taken as a whole, reports: There were also nonresponders showing low normalized T-cell clonal expansion.

On this clone: Its specificity is not known.

The data were produced by immunoSEQ multiplex PCR, yet TCRdb's version contains in-frame clones alone and is incomplete. The table has some 77,000 clones, 80% to 90% seen once. Source: CD4+ or CD8+ T cells sorted from blood, taken in a trial of the OX40 agonist ivuxolimab. The chain employs TRBV7-8 and TRBJ1-1; 9 bases fit TRBD1. This receptor was taken from an adult with an advanced solid tumor such as melanoma, head and neck, liver or kidney cancer. The CDR3 protein is CASSSADRGSTEAFF. CDR3 in DNA: TGTGCCAGCAGCTCGGCTGACAGGGGGAGCACTGAAGCTTTCTTT.